The 15 T cell receptor beta chains reported below all come from one sample, sequenced in a study of regulatory T cells in long-lasting Graves disease. Combining iRepertoire HTBI primers with Arm-PCR of CDR3 regions, the authors built TCR beta libraries. TCRdb re-derived calls from the multiplex PCR reads in MiXCR, one entry per CDR3 protein. The table shows about 440,000 distinct CDR3 sequences, with about 15% occurring only once. Time point of the sample: newly diagnosed GD, antithyroid drugs for less than 3 months. There was RNA extracted from PBMCs, and the TCR library was made from it. These same records also appear under a second study, on T cells in Graves' hyperthyroidism and ophthalmopathy.

The source was peripheral blood mononuclear cells (PBMCs), collected at new diagnosis, from a patient treated with antithyroid drugs. The origin of the receptors is a woman aged 25 to 39 with Graves disease.

This clonotype came up once. The rearrangement joins TRBV6-5 to TRBJ1-1; D might be TRBD1 (6 bases). Between the trimmed V and J ends, which lost 8 bases and 5 bases, there was a span of 21 bases. This CDR3 region has 15 residues. CDR1 is MNHEY and CDR2 is SVGAGI in the germline V gene. The CDR3 protein is CASGPLGGVNTEAFF. The DNA for the CDR3 is TGTGCCAGCGGACCCCTAGGGGGGGTTAATACTGAAGCTTTCTTT.

This clonotype was detected many times. The rearrangement uses TRBV19 and TRBJ1-1, with D possibly being TRBD1 (6 bases). CDR1 is LNHDA and CDR2 is SQIVND in the germline V gene (reference sequence). Trimming pared 6 bases from V and 6 bases from J, leaving 23 bases between. This CDR3 region has 16 residues. CDR3 in amino acids: CASSLSRTAIMAEAFF. CDR3 DNA: TGTGCCAGTAGCCTATCTCGGACAGCAATTATGGCTGAAGCTTTCTTT.

This clonotype occurred many times. This rearrangement joins TRBV7-8 to TRBJ1-1; possibly TRBD1 for D (6 bases). Germline CDR1 SGHVS, CDR2 FQNEAQ. With 5 bases removed from V and 6 bases from J, the gap between germline ends came to 19 bases. The CDR3 loop spans 15 amino acids. CDR3 sequence (DNA): TGTGCCAGCAGCCATTGGACAGCGGGTTCCGCTGAAGCTTTCTTT. It is translated as CASSHWTAGSAEAFF.

The chain is built from TRBV9 and TRBJ2-1; D is unresolved. The CDR3 length is 16 residues. Trimming cost V 0 bases and J 0 bases, with 10 bases left between them. Germline V gives CDR1 SGDLS, CDR2 YYNGEE. Written as DNA, the CDR3 is TGTGCCAGCAGCGTAGGAGTGACAACCTCCTACAATGAGCAGTTCTTC. It translates to CASSVGVTTSYNEQFF.

The rearrangement joins TRBV12-3 or TRBV12-4 to TRBJ1-5; perhaps TRBD1 as D (6 bases). The CDR3 is made up of 16 amino acids. The V end lost 1 base, the J end lost 4 bases, and 14 bases lay between the germline ends. The chain's CDR3 is CASSLVGGGSNQPQHF. CDR3 nucleotide sequence: TGTGCCAGCAGTTTAGTGGGAGGGGGGTCAAATCAGCCCCAGCATTTT.

This clonotype was counted many times. The chain joins TRBV18 to TRBJ2-7; no reliable D call. CDR1 and CDR2 (germline): KGHSH, LQKENI. The CDR3 contains 14 residues. V dropped 2 bases and J dropped 1 base, with 9 bases sitting between them. CDR3 residues: CASSPFDGSYEQYF. The CDR3 region has the DNA TGTGCCAGCTCACCATTCGACGGATCCTACGAGCAGTACTTC. The whole variable domain, filled in from reference TRBV18 and TRBJ2-7, reads NAGVMQNPRHLVRRRGQEARLRCSPMKGHSHVYWYRQLPEEGLKFMVYLQKENIIDESGMPKERFSAEFPKEGPSILRIQQVVRGDSAAYFCASSPFDGSYEQYFGPGTRLTVT.

The rearrangement uses TRBV2 and TRBJ2-1; TRBD2 matches at 8 bases. The CDR3 totals 14 residues. Looked up from germline, CDR1 is SNHLY and CDR2 is FYNNEI. V lost 8 bases and J lost 5; bases outside the gene matches: 8. The CDR3 loop is CASFGLAGHNEQFF. In nucleotides, the CDR3 is TGTGCCAGCTTTGGACTAGCAGGTCACAATGAGCAGTTCTTC.

This clonotype was observed at least ten times. The chain uses TRBV25-1 and TRBJ2-1; D is ambiguous. Germline-derived CDR1 and CDR2 are MGHDK and SYGVNS. CDR3 length: 14 residues. Between the trimmed V and J ends, which lost 5 bases and 5 bases, there was a span of 13 bases. The DNA for the CDR3 is TGTGCCAGCAGTAACCCTGGATGGAACAATGAGCAGTTCTTC. Its translation: CASSNPGWNNEQFF.

This clonotype has a count of ten or more. The gene calls are TRBV5-1 and TRBJ2-1; 11 bases match TRBD2. CDR1 is SGHRS and CDR2 is YFSETQ in the germline V gene. CDR3 length: 15 residues. J gave up 7 bases and V 4 bases, and 7 bases lay outside the gene matches. CDR3 sequence: CASSATSGSGNEQFF. The CDR3 nucleotides are TGCGCCAGCAGCGCTACTAGCGGGAGTGGGAATGAGCAGTTCTTC.

As concerns this clonotype: One base away lies a much larger clone, so this may be a sequencing read error. The CDR3 DNA reads as TGTGCCCGCAGTGAAAGGAGGGTACCCCCGGGCACCATATATTTT. Translating it yields CARSERRVPPGTIYF. The V gene is TRBV2, the J gene TRBJ1-3; D uncertain. Per germline, CDR1 SNHLY and CDR2 FYNNEI. This CDR3 contains 15 residues.

The CDR3 DNA is TGTGCCAGTAGTATAGATGGCTGGGAAGACAGGGAGAACACTGAAGCTTTCTTT. This gives the protein CASSIDGWEDRENTEAFF. This chain connects TRBV19 to TRBJ1-1; 7 bases are shared with TRBD1. Germline CDR1 is LNHDA and CDR2 is SQIVND (reference sequence). V gave up 0 bases and J gave up 1 base; unmatched junction bases: 11. The CDR3 has 18 amino acids.

This clonotype showed up many times. This chain joins TRBV12-3 or TRBV12-4 and TRBJ2-7; 8 bases line up with TRBD2. V trimming: 4 bases; J trimming: 4 bases; junction bases outside the gene matches: 3. CDR3 length: 13 residues. The CDR3 sequence is CASSSGTSYEQYF. The CDR3 bases are TGTGCCAGCAGTTCCGGGACTAGTTACGAGCAGTACTTC.

The chain carries TRBV7-9 and TRBJ1-4, with D perhaps matching TRBD1 (6 bases). Per the germline V gene, CDR1 is SEHNR and CDR2 is FQNEAQ (reference sequence). Trimming took 4 bases from V and 6 from J, leaving 15 bases between them. The CDR3 spans 15 residues. DNA for the CDR3: TGTGCCAGCAGCTCGCGGGGGCTGCTCGATGAAAAACTGTTTTTT. It is translated as CASSSRGLLDEKLFF.

This clonotype was picked up a small number of times. The chain joins TRBV6-4 to TRBJ2-2; a possible D gene is TRBD1 (6 bases). Trimming took off 7 bases at V and 4 bases at J, with 16 bases between the two ends. CDR1 and CDR2 from the germline V gene are MRHNA and SNTAGT. The CDR3 has 15 amino acids. CDR3 in amino acids: CASTRTATGTGELFF. CDR3 nucleotide sequence: TGTGCCAGCACTAGGACAGCGACTGGCACCGGGGAGCTGTTTTTT.

Comment on this clonotype: A read error may be the cause here, since a much bigger clone is one base away. The chain carries TRBV29-1 and TRBJ2-1; a weak D match, TRBD2 (6 bases). The germline V gene has CDR1 SQVTM and CDR2 ANQGSEA. There are 14 residues in the CDR3. Trimming pared 4 bases from V and 7 bases from J, leaving 17 bases between. The CDR3 sequence: CSVVDTGSGNEQFF. CDR3 nucleotide sequence: TGCAGCGTTGTTGACACCGGGAGTGGGAATGAGCAGTTCTTC.